The clone carrying this T cell receptor beta chain turned up a few times. Sequencing libraries for TCR beta were prepared with iRepertoire HTBI primers and Arm-PCR of CDR3 regions. TCRdb re-derived calls from the multiplex PCR reads in MiXCR, one entry per CDR3 protein. The sample lists approximately 230,000 distinct CDR3 sequences; approximately 16% were seen once. This sample stems from a study of regulatory T cells in long-lasting Graves disease. Time point reported: newly diagnosed GD, antithyroid drugs for less than 3 months. After RNA was extracted from PBMCs, the TCR library was made from it. Trimming pared 5 bases from V and 0 bases from J, leaving 13 bases between. Germline V gene lookup returns CDR1 DFQATT and CDR2 SNEGSKA (reference sequence). The CDR3 runs 14 residues.

This receptor was obtained from a female donor with Graves disease. The source material was peripheral blood mononuclear cells (PBMCs), sampled at new diagnosis, from a patient treated with antithyroid drugs. The genes are TRBV20-1 and TRBJ1-2, with D perhaps TRBD1 (5 bases). CDR3 DNA sequence: TGCAGTGCTTCAACGGGGGGGGCTAACTATGGCTACACCTTC. Residues: CSASTGGANYGYTF.